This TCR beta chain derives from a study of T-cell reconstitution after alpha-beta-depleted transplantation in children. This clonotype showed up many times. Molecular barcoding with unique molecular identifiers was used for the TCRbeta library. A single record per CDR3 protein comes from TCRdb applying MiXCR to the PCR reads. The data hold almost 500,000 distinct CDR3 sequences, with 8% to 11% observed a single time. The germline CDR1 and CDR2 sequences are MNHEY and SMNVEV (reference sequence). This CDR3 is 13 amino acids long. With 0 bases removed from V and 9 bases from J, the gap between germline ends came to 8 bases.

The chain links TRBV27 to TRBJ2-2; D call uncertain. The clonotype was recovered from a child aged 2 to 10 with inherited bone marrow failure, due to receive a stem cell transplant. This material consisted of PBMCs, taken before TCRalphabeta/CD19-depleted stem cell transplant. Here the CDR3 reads CASSLSSVRELFF. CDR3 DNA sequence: TGTGCCAGCAGTTTATCGTCGGTGCGGGAGCTGTTTTTT.